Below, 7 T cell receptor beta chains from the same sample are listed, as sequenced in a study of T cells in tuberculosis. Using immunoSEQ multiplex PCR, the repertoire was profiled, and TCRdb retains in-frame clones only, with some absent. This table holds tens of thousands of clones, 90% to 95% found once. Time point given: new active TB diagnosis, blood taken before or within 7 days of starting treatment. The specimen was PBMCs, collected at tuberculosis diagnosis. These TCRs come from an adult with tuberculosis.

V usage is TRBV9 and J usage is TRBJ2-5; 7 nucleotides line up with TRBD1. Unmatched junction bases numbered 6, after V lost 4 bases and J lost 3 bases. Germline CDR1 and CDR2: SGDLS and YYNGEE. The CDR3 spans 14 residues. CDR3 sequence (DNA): TGTGCCAGCAGCACAAGTACAGGGGAAGAGACCCAGTACTTC. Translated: CASSTSTGEETQYF. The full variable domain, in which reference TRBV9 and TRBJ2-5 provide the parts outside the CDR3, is DSGVTQTPKHLITATGQRVTLRCSPRSGDLSVYWYQQSLDQGLQFLIQYYNGEERAKGNILERFSAQQFPDLHSELNLSSLELGDSALYFCASSTSTGEETQYFGPGTRLLVL.

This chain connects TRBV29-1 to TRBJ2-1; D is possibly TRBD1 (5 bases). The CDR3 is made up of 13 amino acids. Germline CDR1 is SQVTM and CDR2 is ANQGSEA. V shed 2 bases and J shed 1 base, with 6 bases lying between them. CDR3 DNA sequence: TGCAGCGTTGAAAAGGGGTCCTACAATGAGCAGTTCTTC. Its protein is CSVEKGSYNEQFF.

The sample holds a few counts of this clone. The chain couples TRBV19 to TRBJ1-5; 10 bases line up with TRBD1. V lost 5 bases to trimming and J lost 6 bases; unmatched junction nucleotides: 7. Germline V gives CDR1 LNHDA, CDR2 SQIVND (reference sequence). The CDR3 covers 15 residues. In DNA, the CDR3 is TGTGCCAGTAGTCCGGGACAGGGGTTGGGTCAGCCCCAGCATTTT. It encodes CASSPGQGLGQPQHF.

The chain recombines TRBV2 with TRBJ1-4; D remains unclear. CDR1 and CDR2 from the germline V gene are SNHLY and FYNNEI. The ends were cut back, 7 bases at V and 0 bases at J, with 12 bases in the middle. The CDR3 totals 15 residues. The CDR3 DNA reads TGTGCCAGCAAGCAGGAACTTGCAACTAATGAAAAACTGTTTTTT. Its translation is CASKQELATNEKLFF.

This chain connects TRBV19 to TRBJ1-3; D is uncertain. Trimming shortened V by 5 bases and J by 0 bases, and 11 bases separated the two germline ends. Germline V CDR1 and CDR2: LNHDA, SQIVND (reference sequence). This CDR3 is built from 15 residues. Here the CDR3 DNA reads TGTGCCAGTAGTCAGGAGGTCGCCTCTGGAAACACCATATATTTT. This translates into CASSQEVASGNTIYF.

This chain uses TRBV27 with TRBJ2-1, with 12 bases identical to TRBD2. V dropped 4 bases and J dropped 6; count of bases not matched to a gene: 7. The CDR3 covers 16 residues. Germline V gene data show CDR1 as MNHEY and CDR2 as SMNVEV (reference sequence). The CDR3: CASSYGLAGTSNEQFF. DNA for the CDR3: TGTGCCAGCAGTTACGGACTAGCGGGGACATCCAATGAGCAGTTCTTC.

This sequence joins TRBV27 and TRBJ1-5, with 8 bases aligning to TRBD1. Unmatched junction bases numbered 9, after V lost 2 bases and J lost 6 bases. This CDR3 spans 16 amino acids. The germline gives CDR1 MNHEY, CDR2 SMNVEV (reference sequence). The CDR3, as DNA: TGTGCCAGCAGTTTAAGTTCCAGGGGGCTTGGTCAGCCCCAGCATTTT. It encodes CASSLSSRGLGQPQHF.